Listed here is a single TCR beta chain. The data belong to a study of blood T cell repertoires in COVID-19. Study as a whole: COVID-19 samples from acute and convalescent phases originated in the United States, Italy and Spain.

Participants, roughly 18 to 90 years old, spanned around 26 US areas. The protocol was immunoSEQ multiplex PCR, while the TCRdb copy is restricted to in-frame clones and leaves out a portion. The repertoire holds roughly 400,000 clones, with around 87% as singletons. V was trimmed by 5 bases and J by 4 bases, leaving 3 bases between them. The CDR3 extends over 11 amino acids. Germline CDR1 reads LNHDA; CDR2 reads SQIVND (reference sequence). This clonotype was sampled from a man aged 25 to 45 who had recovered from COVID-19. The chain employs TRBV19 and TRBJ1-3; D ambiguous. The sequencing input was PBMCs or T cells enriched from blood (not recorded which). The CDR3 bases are TGTGCCAGTAGTCAGGGAAACACCATATATTTT. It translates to CASSQGNTIYF.